This T cell receptor beta chain was identified in a study of T cell repertoires in cytomegalovirus infection. Study at large: Shared public TCR beta signatures pointed to both CMV infection and a matching HLA type. Study-wide results and limits: Individuals carrying CMV plus the relevant HLA were identified by cumulative frequency of public TCR beta families. What dominated the ex vivo response were HLA-C-restricted CMV-specific TCR beta clonotypes.

TCRdb itself ran the reads through MiXCR, one entry per CDR3 protein. The sample carries 570,000 or so distinct CDR3 sequences, about 39% recorded once. This clonotype was seen ten or more times. The antigen remains undetermined. Sample: cultured PBMCs, taken from culture after CMV antigen stimulation. This TCR was sampled from a human donor in good health (CMV status not recorded). Some clones in this sample may be carry-over from other donors' samples.

The CDR3 loop is CASSTPEGAGTGELFF. The CDR3 DNA is TGTGCCAGCAGCACCCCTGAGGGGGCAGGCACCGGGGAGCTGTTTTTT. This chain links TRBV7-2 with TRBJ2-2, with TRBD1 matching over 7 bases. CDR1 SGHTA and CDR2 FQGNSA come from the germline V gene. The V gene end was trimmed by 5 bases and the J gene end by 4 bases; junction bases not matched to a gene: 10. This CDR3 spans 16 amino acids.